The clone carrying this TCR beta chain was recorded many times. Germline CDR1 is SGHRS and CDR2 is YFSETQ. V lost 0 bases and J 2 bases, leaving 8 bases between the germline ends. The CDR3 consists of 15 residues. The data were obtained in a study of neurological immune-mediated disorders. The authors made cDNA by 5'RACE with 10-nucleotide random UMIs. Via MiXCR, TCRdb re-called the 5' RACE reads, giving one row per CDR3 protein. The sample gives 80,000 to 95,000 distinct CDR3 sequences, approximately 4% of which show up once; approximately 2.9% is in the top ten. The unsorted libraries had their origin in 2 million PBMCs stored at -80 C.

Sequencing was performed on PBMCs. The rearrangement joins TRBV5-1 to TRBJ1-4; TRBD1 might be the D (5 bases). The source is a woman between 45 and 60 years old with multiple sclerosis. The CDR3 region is CASSLAGGTNEKLFF. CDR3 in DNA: TGCGCCAGCAGCTTGGCCGGGGGTACTAATGAAAAACTGTTTTTT.